Below are 11 T cell receptor beta chains sequenced from a single sample in a study of glioma-infiltrating T cells after dendritic cell vaccination. As for time point: after dendritic cell vaccination, including at tumor progression/relapse. Sequencing was performed with immunoSEQ multiplex PCR; in TCRdb, only in-frame clones are kept and a portion is missing. The table includes about 76,000 clones, around 86% detected once. The sample was blood, taken after dendritic cell vaccination. The receptor set was obtained from a human donor with glioblastoma.

CDR3 sequence (DNA): TGCGCCAGCAGCCCCGGGACAGCCACCTTAGGGACCCAGTACTTC. It translates to CASSPGTATLGTQYF. The rearrangement uses TRBV5-1 and TRBJ2-5; TRBD1 aligns across 7 bases. The CDR3 spans 15 residues. Germline CDR1 reads SGHRS; CDR2 reads YFSETQ. Trimming at V came to 4 bases and at J to 7 bases, leaving 13 bases not matched to a gene.

V gene TRBV5-1 combines with J gene TRBJ2-7; the D gene is possibly TRBD1 (5 bases). Trimming shortened V by 7 bases and J by 0 bases, and 11 bases separated the two germline ends. The CDR3 is 13 residues long. Germline loops: CDR1 SGHRS, CDR2 YFSETQ. The CDR3 sequence is CASGGQSSYEQYF. Here the CDR3 DNA reads TGCGCCAGCGGCGGACAAAGCTCCTACGAGCAGTACTTC.

The chain employs TRBV9 and TRBJ2-2; tentatively, D is TRBD2 (6 bases). This CDR3 is 16 amino acids long. V dropped 2 bases and J dropped 4 bases, with 15 bases sitting between them. CDR1 SGDLS and CDR2 YYNGEE come from the germline V gene. CDR3 sequence: CASSVGGTYITGELFF. CDR3 nucleotides: TGTGCCAGCAGCGTTGGGGGGACTTATATCACCGGGGAGCTGTTTTTT.

The V gene is TRBV2, the J gene TRBJ2-5, with D possibly TRBD2 on 5 matching bases. V was shortened by 4 bases and J by 1 base, with 10 bases between the two germline ends. The CDR3 extends over 14 amino acids. Germline V gene lookup returns CDR1 SNHLY and CDR2 FYNNEI. The chain's CDR3 is CASSGISVQETQYF. The CDR3 nucleotides are TGTGCCAGCAGTGGGATTAGCGTCCAAGAGACCCAGTACTTC.

This clone was seen more than once but under ten times. V usage is TRBV25-1 and J usage is TRBJ2-1; tentatively, D is TRBD1 (6 bases). CDR1 and CDR2 from the germline V gene are MGHDK and SYGVNS. Trimming pared 2 bases from V and 5 bases from J, leaving 16 bases between. The CDR3 is 16 residues long. The DNA for the CDR3 is TGTGCCAGCAGTGAACACTGGGACAAGGTACACAATGAGCAGTTCTTC. This sequence encodes CASSEHWDKVHNEQFF.

V gene TRBV7-8 combines with J gene TRBJ2-7; D not resolved. Trimming took off 6 bases at V and 4 bases at J, with 13 bases between the two ends. This CDR3 is 13 amino acids long. Germline CDR1 SGHVS, CDR2 FQNEAQ. CDR3 amino acids: CASRPRSRYEQYF. CDR3 nucleotide sequence: TGTGCCAGCAGGCCTAGGTCGAGGTACGAGCAGTACTTC.

This chain joins TRBV29-1 and TRBJ1-1; TRBD1 matches 7 bases. The CDR3 has 12 residues. V shed 4 bases and J 8 bases; nucleotides not matched to a gene: 7. The germline V gene encodes CDR1 SQVTM and CDR2 ANQGSEA. CDR3 nucleotides: TGCAGCGTTGGGTACCGGGACAGCGAAGCTTTCTTT. Translating gives CSVGYRDSEAFF.

The V and J genes are TRBV21-1 and TRBJ1-4. TRBV21-1 is a listed pseudogene. This CDR3 has 15 amino acids. CDR3 in amino acids: CASSIKGGPGEKLFF. The CDR3 DNA reads TGTGCCAGCAGCATCAAGGGGGGGCCGGGCGAAAAACTGTTTTTT.

The rearrangement links TRBV29-1 to TRBJ2-5; TRBD2 is a possible D gene (7 bases). This CDR3 is built from 12 residues. The V gene's germline CDR1 is SQVTM and CDR2 ANQGSEA. The germline V and J ends were trimmed by 4 bases and 4 bases, with 10 bases remaining between them. The CDR3 spells CSVAGGPETQYF. The CDR3 DNA is TGCAGCGTTGCGGGGGGCCCAGAGACCCAGTACTTC.

The CDR3 loop reads CASSQTGETLAFF. The CDR3 DNA sequence: TGTGCCAGCAGCCAAACAGGGGAAACGTTAGCTTTCTTT. The chain links TRBV7-2 to TRBJ1-1, with 7 bases lining up with TRBD1. The CDR3 is made up of 13 amino acids. CDR1 and CDR2 (germline): SGHTA, FQGNSA. V trimming: 5 bases; J trimming: 10 bases; junction bases outside the gene matches: 10. Drawing the rest from reference TRBV7-2 and TRBJ1-1, the complete variable domain is GAGVSQSPSNKVTEKGKDVELRCDPISGHTALYWYRQSLGQGLEFLIYFQGNSAPDKSGLPSDRFSAERTGGSVSTLTIQRTQQEDSAVYLCASSQTGETLAFFGQGTRLTVV.

The chain couples TRBV19 to TRBJ2-1; 8 nucleotides agree with TRBD2. V lost 5 bases, J lost 6 bases, and 6 bases stayed unmatched. Germline CDR1 and CDR2: LNHDA and SQIVND (reference sequence). This CDR3 has 14 amino acids. In DNA, the CDR3 is TGTGCCAGTAGTCCACGGGAGGGTAGCAATGAGCAGTTCTTC. It is translated as CASSPREGSNEQFF.